Listed below are T cell receptor beta chains from one sample, sequenced in a study of CD8+CD57+ T cells in acquired aplastic anemia. MiXCR was run by TCRdb on the reads, yielding one entry per CDR3 protein. The sample yields 270,000 or so distinct CDR3 sequences, 82% seen once. The sample consisted of sorted CD4+, CD8+, or CD8+CD57+ T cells (not recorded which) from PBMCs. The receptors shown here come from a human donor with aplastic anemia. Both conserved end residues are part of each CDR3. Fields, in order: clone size, J gene, V gene, D gene, CDR3 DNA, CDR3 protein. A D gene is named only where the DNA matches it firmly. Clone size, where shown, is once, few, many, or a class for clones that have expanded.

clone size: once
J gene: TRBJ2-3
V gene: TRBV9
D gene: TRBD2
CDR3 DNA: TGTGCCAGCAGGGTAGCGGGCACAGCTGCTCCGCAGTATTTT
CDR3 protein: CASRVAGTAAPQYF

clone size: .
J gene: TRBJ2-5
V gene: TRBV7-9
D gene: .
CDR3 DNA: TGTGCCACCAGCAGGGGCTCCCGCCTCAAGGAAGCGTTCTTC
CDR3 protein: CATSRGSRLKEAFF

clone size: .
J gene: TRBJ2-5
V gene: TRBV5-5
D gene: .
CDR3 DNA: TGTGCCAGCAGCAATGGTCGCGGGTCTCAAGAGACCCAGTACTTC
CDR3 protein: CASSNGRGSQETQYF

clone size: .
J gene: TRBJ2-5
V gene: TRBV9
D gene: .
CDR3 DNA: TGTGCCACAAGCAGAGGCGGGGAGAGCCACAACCAGCACTTC
CDR3 protein: CATSRGGESHNQHF

clone size: once
J gene: TRBJ2-5
V gene: TRBV7-6
D gene: .
CDR3 DNA: TGTGCCAGCAGCCGAGGGGGGACAACCTACGAGCAGTACTACTTC
CDR3 protein: CASSRGGTTYEQYYF

clone size: .
J gene: TRBJ2-2
V gene: TRBV7-6
D gene: .
CDR3 DNA: TGTGCCAGCAGTTCCACCCGGGCCGGGGAGCTGTTTTTT
CDR3 protein: CASSSTRAGELFF

clone size: few
J gene: TRBJ2-7
V gene: TRBV10-3
D gene: .
CDR3 DNA: TGTGCCATCAGTGATCGAGGGGTAGGTTCCGGTTACGAGCAGTACTTC
CDR3 protein: CAISDRGVGSGYEQYF

clone size: .
J gene: TRBJ2-3
V gene: TRBV7-4
D gene: .
CDR3 DNA: TGTGCCAGCAGCTTAGAGGGAGATCGCGGTACGCAGTATTTT
CDR3 protein: CASSLEGDRGTQYF

clone size: .
J gene: TRBJ1-1
V gene: TRBV7-6
D gene: .
CDR3 DNA: TGTGCCAGCGGCTTGACTCCCGTCGTTTTACCCACTCACGCTTTCTTT
CDR3 protein: CASGLTPVVLPTHAFF

clone size: .
J gene: TRBJ1-2
V gene: TRBV5-6
D gene: .
CDR3 DNA: TGTGCCAGCAGCTTGGAGAGGGGAGGCGGGGGCTATGGCTACACCTTC
CDR3 protein: CASSLERGGGGYGYTF

clone size: .
J gene: TRBJ2-1
V gene: TRBV7-3
D gene: TRBD1
CDR3 DNA: TGTGCCAGCAGCTTTCAAAGCGGCAGGGGGAACGCCCAGCAGTTCTTC
CDR3 protein: CASSFQSGRGNAQQFF

clone size: .
J gene: TRBJ2-3
V gene: TRBV9
D gene: .
CDR3 DNA: TGTGCCAGCGGGGACGAAGACACAGCTACGCAGTATTTT
CDR3 protein: CASGDEDTATQYF

clone size: .
J gene: TRBJ2-7
V gene: TRBV15
D gene: .
CDR3 DNA: TGTGCCACCAGCAGAGATTTCCTCGGCGACGAGCAGTACTTC
CDR3 protein: CATSRDFLGDEQYF

clone size: few
J gene: TRBJ2-2
V gene: TRBV7-8
D gene: TRBD1
CDR3 DNA: TGTGCCAGCAGCCCCCCCCGCCGGGACAGAAACACCGGGGAGCTGTTTTTT
CDR3 protein: CASSPPRRDRNTGELFF

clone size: .
J gene: TRBJ1-1
V gene: TRBV9
D gene: .
CDR3 DNA: TGTGCCAGCAGCTTCAGGGTTCCCTGTCAGGTCAAAGCTGAAGCCTTCTTT
CDR3 protein: CASSFRVPCQVKAEAFF

clone size: .
J gene: TRBJ2-3
V gene: TRBV19
D gene: TRBD2
CDR3 DNA: TGTGCCAGTAGTATTTTTAAACTAGCGGGAGAGACAGATACGGAGTATTTT
CDR3 protein: CASSIFKLAGETDTEYF

clone size: .
J gene: TRBJ1-2
V gene: TRBV9
D gene: .
CDR3 DNA: TGTGCCAGCGGATCAGCTGGGAACGGTCAGGACTACGGCTACACCTTC
CDR3 protein: CASGSAGNGQDYGYTF

clone size: .
J gene: TRBJ1-5
V gene: TRBV19
D gene: .
CDR3 DNA: TGTGCCAGTAGTATCCCCCGGACCCAACGGGGAGAGACCCAGCATTTT
CDR3 protein: CASSIPRTQRGETQHF

clone size: .
J gene: TRBJ2-4
V gene: TRBV2
D gene: .
CDR3 DNA: TGTGCCAGCGGCGTAGGGGGGGCAGATGGAAACTTTCAGTACTTC
CDR3 protein: CASGVGGADGNFQYF

clone size: .
J gene: TRBJ1-2
V gene: TRBV19
D gene: .
CDR3 DNA: TGTGCCAGTAGTTTCCCGATGCAGCCGAACTATGGCTACACCTTC
CDR3 protein: CASSFPMQPNYGYTF

clone size: .
J gene: TRBJ2-5
V gene: TRBV9
D gene: .
CDR3 DNA: TGTGCCAGCAGCAGGGGGTCAGATACGGAGTATTTTTACTTC
CDR3 protein: CASSRGSDTEYFYF

clone size: .
J gene: TRBJ2-3
V gene: TRBV9
D gene: .
CDR3 DNA: TGTGCCAGCAGCTTAGCGGCCGGTCGCGATACGCAGTATTTT
CDR3 protein: CASSLAAGRDTQYF

clone size: .
J gene: TRBJ2-3
V gene: TRBV7-9
D gene: .
CDR3 DNA: TGTGCCAGCAGCTTGGAGCCAGATACGCAGACGTTTTATTTT
CDR3 protein: CASSLEPDTQTFYF

clone size: .
J gene: TRBJ2-3
V gene: TRBV9
D gene: .
CDR3 DNA: TGTGCCAGCGGCCCCGGCGGGACAAAGACAGAGACGTTT
CDR3 protein: CASGPGGTKTETF